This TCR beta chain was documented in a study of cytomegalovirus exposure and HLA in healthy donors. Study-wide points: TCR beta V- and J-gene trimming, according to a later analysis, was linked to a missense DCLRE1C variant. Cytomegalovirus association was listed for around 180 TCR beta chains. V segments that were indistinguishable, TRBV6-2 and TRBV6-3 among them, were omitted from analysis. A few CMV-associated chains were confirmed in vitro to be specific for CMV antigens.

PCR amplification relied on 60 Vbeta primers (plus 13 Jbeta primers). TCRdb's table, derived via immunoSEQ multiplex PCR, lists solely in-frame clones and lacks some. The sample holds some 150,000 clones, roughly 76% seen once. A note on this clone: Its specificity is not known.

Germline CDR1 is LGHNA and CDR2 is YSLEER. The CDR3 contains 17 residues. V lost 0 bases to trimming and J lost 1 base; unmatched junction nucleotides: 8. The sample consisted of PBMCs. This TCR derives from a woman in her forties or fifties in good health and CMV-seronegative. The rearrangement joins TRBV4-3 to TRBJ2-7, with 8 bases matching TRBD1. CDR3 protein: CASSQDLGQGPSYEQYF. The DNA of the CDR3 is TGCGCCAGCAGCCAAGATCTTGGACAGGGCCCTTCCTACGAGCAGTACTTC.